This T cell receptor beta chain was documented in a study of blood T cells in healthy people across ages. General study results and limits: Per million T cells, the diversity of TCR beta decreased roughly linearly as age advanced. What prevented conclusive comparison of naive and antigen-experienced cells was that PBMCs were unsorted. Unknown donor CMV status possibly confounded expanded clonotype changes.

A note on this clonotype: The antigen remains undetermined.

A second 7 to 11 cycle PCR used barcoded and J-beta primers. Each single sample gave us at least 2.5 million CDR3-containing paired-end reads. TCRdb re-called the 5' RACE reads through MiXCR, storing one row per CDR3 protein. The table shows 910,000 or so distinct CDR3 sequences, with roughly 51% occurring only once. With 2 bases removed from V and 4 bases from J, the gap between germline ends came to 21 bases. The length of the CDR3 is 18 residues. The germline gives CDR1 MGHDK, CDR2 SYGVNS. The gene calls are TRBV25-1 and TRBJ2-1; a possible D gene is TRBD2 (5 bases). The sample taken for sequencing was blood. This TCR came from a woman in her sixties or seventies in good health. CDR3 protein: CASSEGHSDQGSYNEQFF. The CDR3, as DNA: TGTGCCAGCAGTGAAGGGCATAGCGACCAAGGGTCTTACAATGAGCAGTTCTTC.